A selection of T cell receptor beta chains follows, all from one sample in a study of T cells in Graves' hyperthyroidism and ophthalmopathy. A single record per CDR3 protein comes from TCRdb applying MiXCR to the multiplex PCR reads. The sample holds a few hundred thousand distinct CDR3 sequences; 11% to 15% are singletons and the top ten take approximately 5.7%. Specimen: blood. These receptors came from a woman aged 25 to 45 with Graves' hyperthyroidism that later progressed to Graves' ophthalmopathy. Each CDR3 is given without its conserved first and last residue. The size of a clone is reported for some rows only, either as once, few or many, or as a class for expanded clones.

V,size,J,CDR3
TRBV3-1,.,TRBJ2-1,ASSQDVAGAGGEQF
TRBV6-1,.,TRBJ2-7,ASSSGTSEYSYEQY
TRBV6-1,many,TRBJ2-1,ASHPLGLAGVNEQF
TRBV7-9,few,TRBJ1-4,ASSGDTLNEKLF
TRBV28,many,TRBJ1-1,ASKKNTEAF
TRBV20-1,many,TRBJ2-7,SAVRPGLAGPDSYEQY
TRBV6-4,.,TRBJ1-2,ASSEGRSARAYGYT
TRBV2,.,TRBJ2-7,ASSSGTSGTIYEQY
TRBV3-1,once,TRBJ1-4,ASSMRFYSTNEKLF
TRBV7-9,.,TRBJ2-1,ASSARRKAGGLAGEQF
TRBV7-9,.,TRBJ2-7,ASSYYGGEQY
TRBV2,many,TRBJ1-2,ASTGRVGGYT
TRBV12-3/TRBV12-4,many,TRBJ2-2,ASSLAPGRQVRVGELF
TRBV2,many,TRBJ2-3,ASGQGQGIDTQY
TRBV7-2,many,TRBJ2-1,ASSLGWAYNEQF
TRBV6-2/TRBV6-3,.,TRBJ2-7,ASTRSQGQSYEQY
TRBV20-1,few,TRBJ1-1,SARDRGPHRNTEAF
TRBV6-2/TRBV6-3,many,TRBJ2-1,ASSPRGEARYNEQF